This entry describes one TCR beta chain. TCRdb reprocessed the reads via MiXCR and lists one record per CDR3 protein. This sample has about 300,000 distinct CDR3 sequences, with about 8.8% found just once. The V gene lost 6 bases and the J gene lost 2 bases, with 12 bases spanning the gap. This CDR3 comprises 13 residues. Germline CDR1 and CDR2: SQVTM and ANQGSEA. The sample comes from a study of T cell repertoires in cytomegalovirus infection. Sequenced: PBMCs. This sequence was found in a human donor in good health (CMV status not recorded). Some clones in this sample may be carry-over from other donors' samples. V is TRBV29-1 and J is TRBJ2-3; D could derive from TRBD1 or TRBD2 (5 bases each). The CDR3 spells CSVYLGDTDTQYF. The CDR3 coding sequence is TGCAGCGTATACTTGGGGGACACAGATACGCAGTATTTT.